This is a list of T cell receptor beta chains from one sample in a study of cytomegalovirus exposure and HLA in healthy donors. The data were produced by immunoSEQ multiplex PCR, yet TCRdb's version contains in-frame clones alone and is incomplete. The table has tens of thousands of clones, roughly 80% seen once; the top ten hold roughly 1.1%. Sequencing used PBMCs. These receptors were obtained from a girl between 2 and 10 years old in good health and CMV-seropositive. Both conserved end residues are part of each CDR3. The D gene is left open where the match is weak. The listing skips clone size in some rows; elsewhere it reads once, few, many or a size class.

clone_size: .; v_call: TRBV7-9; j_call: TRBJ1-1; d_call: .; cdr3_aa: CASSFGGGTEAFF; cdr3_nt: TGTGCCAGCAGCTTCGGGGGGGGCACTGAAGCTTTCTTT
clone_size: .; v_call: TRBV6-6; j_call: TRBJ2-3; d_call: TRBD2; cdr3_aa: CASSSRLAGVEDTQYF; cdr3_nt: TGTGCCAGCAGTTCCCGACTAGCGGGAGTCGAAGATACGCAGTATTTT
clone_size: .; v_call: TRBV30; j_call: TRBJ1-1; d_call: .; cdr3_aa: CAWGAGANTEAFF; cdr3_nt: TGTGCCTGGGGTGCTGGGGCGAACACTGAAGCTTTCTTT
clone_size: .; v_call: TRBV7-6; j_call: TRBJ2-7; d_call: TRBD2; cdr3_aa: CASSLEAGAEQYF; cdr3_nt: TGTGCCAGCAGCTTGGAAGCGGGGGCCGAGCAGTACTTC
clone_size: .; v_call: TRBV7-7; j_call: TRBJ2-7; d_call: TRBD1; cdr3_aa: CASSYRTGPEYEQYF; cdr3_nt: TGTGCCAGCAGCTACCGGACAGGGCCGGAGTACGAGCAGTACTTC
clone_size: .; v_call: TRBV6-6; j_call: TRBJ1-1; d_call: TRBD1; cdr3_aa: CDSSNRDSSHGTEAFF; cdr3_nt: TGTGACAGCAGTAACCGGGACAGCTCACACGGGACTGAAGCTTTCTTT
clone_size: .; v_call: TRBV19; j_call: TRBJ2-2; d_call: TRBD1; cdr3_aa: CASSIPSFGTANTGELFF; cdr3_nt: TGTGCCAGTAGTATCCCCTCCTTCGGGACAGCGAACACCGGGGAGCTGTTTTTT
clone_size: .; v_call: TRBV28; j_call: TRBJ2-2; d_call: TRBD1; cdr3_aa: CASSQRRQGNTGELFF; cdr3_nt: TGTGCCAGCAGTCAGAGAAGACAGGGTAACACCGGGGAGCTGTTTTTT
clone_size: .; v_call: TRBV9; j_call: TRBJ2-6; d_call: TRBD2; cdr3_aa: CASSARGGASSGANVLTF; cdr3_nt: TGTGCCAGCAGCGCCCGGGGGGGCGCTAGCTCTGGGGCCAACGTCCTGACTTTC
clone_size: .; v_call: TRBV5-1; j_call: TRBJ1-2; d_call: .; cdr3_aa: CASSSKTGIYYGYTF; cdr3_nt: TGCGCCAGCAGCTCCAAGACAGGAATATACTATGGCTACACCTTC
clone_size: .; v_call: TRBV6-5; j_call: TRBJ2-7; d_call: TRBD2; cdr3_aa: CASSYSYLAGAREQYF; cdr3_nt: TGTGCCAGCAGTTACTCGTATCTAGCGGGAGCGCGAGAGCAGTACTTC
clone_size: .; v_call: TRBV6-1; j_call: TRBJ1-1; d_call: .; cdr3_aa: CASSERGNTEAFF; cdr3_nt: TGTGCCAGCAGTGAAAGGGGGAACACTGAAGCTTTCTTT
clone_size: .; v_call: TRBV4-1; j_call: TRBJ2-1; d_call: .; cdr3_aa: CASSQGASGEQFF; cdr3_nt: TGCGCCAGCAGCCAAGGCGCAAGCGGTGAGCAGTTCTTC
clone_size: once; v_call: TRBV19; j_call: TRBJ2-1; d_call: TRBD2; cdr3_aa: CASRTSGRSEQFF; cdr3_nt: TGTGCCAGTCGGACTAGCGGGAGGAGTGAGCAGTTCTTC
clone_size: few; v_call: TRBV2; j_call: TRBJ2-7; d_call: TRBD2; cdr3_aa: CASSRGSSYEQYF; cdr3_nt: TGTGCCAGCAGTCGCGGGAGCTCCTACGAGCAGTACTTC
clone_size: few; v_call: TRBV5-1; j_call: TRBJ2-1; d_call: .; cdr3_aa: CASSAGPSYNEQFF; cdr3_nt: TGCGCCAGCAGCGCAGGGCCCTCCTACAATGAGCAGTTCTTC
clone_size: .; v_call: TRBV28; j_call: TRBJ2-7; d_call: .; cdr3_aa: CASRDSGYEQYF; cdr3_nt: TGTGCCAGCAGGGACAGTGGCTACGAGCAGTACTTC
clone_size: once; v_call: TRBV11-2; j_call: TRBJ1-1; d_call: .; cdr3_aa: CASRNTGNTEAFF; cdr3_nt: TGTGCCAGCAGGAATACAGGGAACACTGAAGCTTTCTTT
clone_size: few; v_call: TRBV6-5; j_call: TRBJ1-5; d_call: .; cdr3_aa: CASSFQGGNQPQHF; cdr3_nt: TGTGCCAGCAGTTTTCAGGGCGGCAATCAGCCCCAGCATTTT
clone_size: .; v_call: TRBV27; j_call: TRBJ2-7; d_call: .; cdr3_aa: CASADSLYEQYF; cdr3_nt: TGTGCCAGCGCGGACAGCCTCTACGAGCAGTACTTC
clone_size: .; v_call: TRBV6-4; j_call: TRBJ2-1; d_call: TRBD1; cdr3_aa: CASSRQQGSGVGEQFF; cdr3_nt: TGTGCCAGCAGCCGACAACAGGGGTCAGGGGTCGGTGAGCAGTTCTTC
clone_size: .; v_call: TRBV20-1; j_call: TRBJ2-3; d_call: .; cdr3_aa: CSPSTRLQYF; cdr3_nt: TGCAGCCCCTCAACTCGCTTGCAGTATTTT
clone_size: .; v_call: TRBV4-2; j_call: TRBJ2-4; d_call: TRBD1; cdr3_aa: CASSQVSLGQGGNIQYF; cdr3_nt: TGTGCCAGCAGCCAAGTTTCCTTAGGACAGGGTGGGAACATTCAGTACTTC
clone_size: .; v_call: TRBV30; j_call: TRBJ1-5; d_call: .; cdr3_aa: CAWSVGGGQQPQHF; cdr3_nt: TGTGCCTGGAGTGTGGGTGGGGGCCAGCAGCCCCAGCATTTT
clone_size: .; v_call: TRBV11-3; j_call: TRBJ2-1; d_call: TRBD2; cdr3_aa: CASSPLGTSINEQFF; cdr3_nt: TGTGCCAGCAGCCCTCTCGGGACTAGCATCAATGAGCAGTTCTTC
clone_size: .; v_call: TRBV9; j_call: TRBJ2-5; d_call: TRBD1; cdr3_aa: CASSIRDSFDQETQYF; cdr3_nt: TGTGCCAGCAGCATCCGGGACAGTTTCGACCAAGAGACCCAGTACTTC
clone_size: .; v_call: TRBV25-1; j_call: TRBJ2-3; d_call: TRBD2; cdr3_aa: CASSDGTSWNTDTQYF; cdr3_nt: TGTGCCAGCAGTGACGGGACTAGCTGGAACACAGATACGCAGTATTTT
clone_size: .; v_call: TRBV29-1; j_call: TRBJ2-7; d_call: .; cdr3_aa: CSVEDQGFEEGGSYEQYF; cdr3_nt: TGCAGCGTTGAGGATCAGGGTTTTGAAGAAGGTGGGTCCTACGAGCAGTACTTC
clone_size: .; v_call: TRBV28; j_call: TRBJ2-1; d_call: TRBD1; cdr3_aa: CASSSIPGQGTFDEQFF; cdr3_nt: TGTGCCAGCAGTAGTATACCGGGACAGGGTACTTTCGATGAGCAGTTCTTC
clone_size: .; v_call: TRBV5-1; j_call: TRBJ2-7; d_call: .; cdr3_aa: CASSAARGAYEQYF; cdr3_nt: TGCGCCAGCAGCGCCGCAAGAGGAGCCTACGAGCAGTACTTC
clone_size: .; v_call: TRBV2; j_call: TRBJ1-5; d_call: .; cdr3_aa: CASSRDTNQPQHF; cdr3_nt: TGTGCCAGCAGCCGGGACACAAATCAGCCCCAGCATTTT
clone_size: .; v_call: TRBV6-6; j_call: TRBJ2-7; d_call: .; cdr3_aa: CASSSGDVEQYF; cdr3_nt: TGTGCCAGCAGCTCAGGGGACGTCGAGCAGTACTTC
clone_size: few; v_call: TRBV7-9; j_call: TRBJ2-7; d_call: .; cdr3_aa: CASSYIPEEQYF; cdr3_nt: TGTGCCAGCAGCTACATCCCGGAGGAGCAGTACTTC
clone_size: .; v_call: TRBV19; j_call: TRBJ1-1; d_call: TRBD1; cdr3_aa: CASRIKSWLTGGNTEAFF; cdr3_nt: TGTGCCAGTAGGATTAAGAGTTGGTTAACAGGGGGGAATACTGAAGCTTTCTTT